The rows below give T cell receptor beta chains drawn from one sample of a study of blood T cell repertoires in COVID-19. Only in-frame clones appear in the TCRdb table, and some are missing; sequencing was by immunoSEQ multiplex PCR. Of about 250,000 clones listed, just under 85% are singletons. The sample comprised peripheral blood. These receptors came from a man aged 80 or over with acute or convalescent COVID-19. Each CDR3 is given with its conserved first and last residue. A D gene is named only where the DNA matches it firmly. The size of a clone is reported for some rows only, either as once, few or many, or as a class for expanded clones.

cdr3_aa	cdr3_nt	j_call	d_call	clone_size	v_call
CASSPGPGGKLFF	TGTGCCAGCAGCCCGGGTCCGGGAGGAAAACTGTTTTTT	TRBJ1-4	-	-	TRBV28
CSARTDNTGELFF	TGCAGCGCCCGGACAGACAACACCGGGGAGCTGTTTTTT	TRBJ2-2	-	-	TRBV29-1
CASSQRGLERPEQFF	TGCGCCAGCAGCCAGAGAGGACTAGAGCGGCCTGAGCAGTTCTTC	TRBJ2-1	TRBD2	-	TRBV4-1
CASSFGTASSGNTIYF	TGTGCCAGCAGCTTTGGGACAGCGAGCTCTGGAAACACCATATATTTT	TRBJ1-3	TRBD1	-	TRBV7-6
CASSAGVDGYTF	TGTGCCAGCAGTGCAGGGGTCGATGGCTACACCTTC	TRBJ1-2	-	-	TRBV28
CAFSTGGPSYEQYF	TGTGCCTTCTCGACAGGGGGCCCTTCCTACGAGCAGTACTTC	TRBJ2-7	TRBD1	few	TRBV30
CASSSGQMNTEAFF	TGTGCCAGCAGCTCCGGACAGATGAACACTGAAGCTTTCTTT	TRBJ1-1	-	-	TRBV7-3
CASSIITGVFDSPLHF	TGTGCCAGTAGTATAATTACAGGGGTTTTCGATTCACCCCTCCACTTT	TRBJ1-6	TRBD1	-	TRBV19
CATQGHRGETTQYF	TGTGCCACCCAGGGACACCGGGGAGAAACGACCCAGTACTTC	TRBJ2-5	-	-	TRBV15
CATSDRRGDTQYF	TGTGCCACCAGTGATCGCAGAGGGGATACGCAGTATTTT	TRBJ2-3	-	-	TRBV24-1
CASSIRAGFSYEQYF	TGTGCCAGTAGTATTCGCGCAGGATTTTCCTACGAGCAGTACTTC	TRBJ2-7	-	-	TRBV19
CASSLRDQPQHF	TGTGCCAGCTCACTCCGCGATCAGCCCCAGCATTTT	TRBJ1-5	-	-	TRBV18
CATSPGGANYGYTF	TGTGCCACCTCACCGGGGGGGGCTAACTATGGCTACACCTTC	TRBJ1-2	-	-	TRBV24-1
CASSLRDRGRKEQYF	TGTGCCAGCAGCCTCCGGGACAGGGGGCGGAAGGAGCAGTACTTC	TRBJ2-7	TRBD1	-	TRBV5-4
CATSDPTSLVQYF	TGTGCCACCAGTGACCCGACTAGCTTGGTGCAGTACTTC	TRBJ2-7	TRBD2	-	TRBV24-1
CASIEQGINQPQHF	TGTGCCAGCATCGAACAGGGGATCAATCAGCCCCAGCATTTT	TRBJ1-5	TRBD1	-	TRBV2
CASSILGAHEQYF	TGTGCCAGTAGTATACTAGGGGCCCACGAGCAGTACTTC	TRBJ2-7	-	-	TRBV19
CASSLGGTGGEKLFF	TGCGCCAGCAGCTTGGGGGGAACAGGGGGCGAAAAACTGTTTTTT	TRBJ1-4	TRBD1	-	TRBV5-1
CASGSGGGVYEQYF	TGTGCCAGCGGTTCGGGCGGGGGGGTCTACGAGCAGTACTTC	TRBJ2-7	TRBD2	once	TRBV27
CASSRPGQDYLCTEAFF	TGTGCCAGTAGTCGCCCGGGACAGGATTACCTGTGCACTGAAGCTTTCTTT	TRBJ1-1	TRBD1	once	TRBV19
CASSLWREETQYF	TGTGCCAGCAGCCTCTGGCGGGAAGAGACCCAGTACTTC	TRBJ2-5	-	-	TRBV3-1/TRBV3-2
CASSLASSGASYEQYF	TGTGCCAGCAGCTTAGCTTCTAGCGGGGCCTCCTACGAGCAGTACTTC	TRBJ2-7	TRBD2	-	TRBV7-2
CASRPLGGNTEAFF	TGTGCCAGCAGACCCCTCGGAGGGAACACTGAAGCTTTCTTT	TRBJ1-1	-	few	TRBV28
CASKPRTSGRALRNEQFF	TGCGCCAGCAAGCCTCGGACGAGCGGGAGGGCTCTTAGGAATGAGCAGTTCTTC	TRBJ2-1	TRBD2	-	TRBV5-1